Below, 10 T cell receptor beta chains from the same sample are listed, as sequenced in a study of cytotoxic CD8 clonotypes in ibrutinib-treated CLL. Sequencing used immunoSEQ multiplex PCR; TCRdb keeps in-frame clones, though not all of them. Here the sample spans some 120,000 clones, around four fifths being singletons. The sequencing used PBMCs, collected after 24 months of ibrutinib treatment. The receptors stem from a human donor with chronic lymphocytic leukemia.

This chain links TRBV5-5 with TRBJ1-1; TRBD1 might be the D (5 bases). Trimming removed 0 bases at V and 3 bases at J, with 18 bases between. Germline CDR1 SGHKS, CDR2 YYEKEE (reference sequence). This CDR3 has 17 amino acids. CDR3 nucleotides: TGTGCCAGCAGCTTGGGCGGGACCCCCCGGAGGGACACTGAAGCTTTCTTT. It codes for CASSLGGTPRRDTEAFF.

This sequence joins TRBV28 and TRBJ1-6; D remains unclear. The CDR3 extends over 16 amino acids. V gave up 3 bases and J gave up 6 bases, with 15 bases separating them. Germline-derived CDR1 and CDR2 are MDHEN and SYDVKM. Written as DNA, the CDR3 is TGTGCCAGCAGTTTTCTGGTCCAGGATAGTAATTCACCCCTCCACTTT. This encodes CASSFLVQDSNSPLHF.

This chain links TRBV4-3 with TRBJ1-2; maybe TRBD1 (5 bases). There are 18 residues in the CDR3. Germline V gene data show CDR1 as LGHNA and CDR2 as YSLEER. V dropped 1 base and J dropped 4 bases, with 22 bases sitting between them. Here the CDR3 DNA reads TGCGCCAGCAGCCAAGCAATTACGTCCGGGGCGGAAGCCTATGGCTACACCTTC. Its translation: CASSQAITSGAEAYGYTF.

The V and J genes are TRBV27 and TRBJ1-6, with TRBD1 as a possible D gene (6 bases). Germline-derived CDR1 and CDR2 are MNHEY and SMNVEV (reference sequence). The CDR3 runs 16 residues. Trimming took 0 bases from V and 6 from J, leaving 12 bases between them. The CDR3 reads CASSLSAGAPNSPLHF. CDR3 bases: TGTGCCAGCAGTTTATCGGCAGGGGCGCCTAATTCACCCCTCCACTTT.

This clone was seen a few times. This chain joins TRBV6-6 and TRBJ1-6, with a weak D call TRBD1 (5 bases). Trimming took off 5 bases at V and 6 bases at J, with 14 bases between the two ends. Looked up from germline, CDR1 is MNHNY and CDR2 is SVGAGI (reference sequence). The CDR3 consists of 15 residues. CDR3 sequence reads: CASSPGTEFNSPLHF. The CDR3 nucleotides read TGTGCCAGCAGTCCCGGGACGGAATTTAATTCACCCCTCCACTTT.

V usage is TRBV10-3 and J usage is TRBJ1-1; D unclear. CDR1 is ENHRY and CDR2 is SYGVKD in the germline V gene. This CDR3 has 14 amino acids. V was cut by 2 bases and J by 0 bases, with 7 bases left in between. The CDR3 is CAISEAGMNTEAFF. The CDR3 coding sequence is TGTGCCATCAGTGAGGCCGGTATGAACACTGAAGCTTTCTTT.

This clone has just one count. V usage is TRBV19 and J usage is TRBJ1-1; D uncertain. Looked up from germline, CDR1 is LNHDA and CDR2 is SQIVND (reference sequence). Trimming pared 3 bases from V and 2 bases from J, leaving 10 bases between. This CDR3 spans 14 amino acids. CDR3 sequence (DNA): TGTGCCAGTAGTATCTGGCAGGCAAACACTGAAGCTTTCTTT. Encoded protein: CASSIWQANTEAFF.

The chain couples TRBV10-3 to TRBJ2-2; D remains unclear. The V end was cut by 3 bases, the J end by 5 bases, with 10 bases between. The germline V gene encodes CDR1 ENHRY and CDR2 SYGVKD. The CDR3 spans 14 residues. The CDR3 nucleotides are TGTGCCATCAGTGAATCTTTGGTAACCGGGGAGCTGTTTTTT. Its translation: CAISESLVTGELFF.

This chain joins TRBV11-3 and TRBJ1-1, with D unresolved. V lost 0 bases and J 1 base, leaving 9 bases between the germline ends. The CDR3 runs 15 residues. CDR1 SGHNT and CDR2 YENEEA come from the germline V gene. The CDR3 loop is CASSLDFRRNTEAFF. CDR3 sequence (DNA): TGTGCCAGCAGCTTAGACTTCAGGCGGAACACTGAAGCTTTCTTT.

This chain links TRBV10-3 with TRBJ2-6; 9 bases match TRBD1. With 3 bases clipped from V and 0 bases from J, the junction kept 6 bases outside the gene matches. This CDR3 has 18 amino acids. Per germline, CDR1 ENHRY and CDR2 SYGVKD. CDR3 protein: CAISETGTGLSGANVLTF. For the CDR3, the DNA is TGTGCCATCAGTGAAACCGGGACAGGGCTCTCTGGGGCCAACGTCCTGACTTTC.